The clone carrying this TCR beta chain showed up just a few times. No antigen is known for it. A multiplex PCR was run with 60 Vbeta primers and 13 Jbeta primers. Original processing notes: Among the unique TCR beta chains that a later analysis counted, about 86 million in all, 10 million to 11 million were shared. The data were produced by immunoSEQ multiplex PCR, yet TCRdb's version contains in-frame clones alone and is incomplete. V and J calls and clone size are copied from that table; D and trimming were computed from the DNA. The sample shows 170,000 or so clones, 77% of them seen only once. This entry comes from a study of cytomegalovirus exposure and HLA in healthy donors. Study-wide findings and caveats: Across donors, most TCRs were seen rarely, yet some public ones were widespread. Specificity of a few CMV-associated chains for CMV antigens was verified in vitro. In an earlier analysis, about 87% or about 30%: the productive usage of most TCR beta V segments.

V lost 8 bases and J lost 6, with 16 bases in between. CDR3 length: 13 residues. Germline CDR1 is MNHEY and CDR2 is SVGAGI. The chain combines TRBV6-5 with TRBJ1-2; D possibly corresponds to TRBD1 (5 bases). Source material: PBMCs. The receptor was derived from a woman aged 55 to 70 in good health and CMV-seropositive. For the CDR3, the DNA is TGTGCCAGCGGGGGGAAGGGCGGGGATGGCTACACCTTC. Translating gives CASGGKGGDGYTF.